A single sample is the source of the 10 T cell receptor beta chains below, sequenced in a study of blood T cell repertoires in COVID-19. Some clones are missing from TCRdb's copy, which holds only in-frame ones; the method was immunoSEQ multiplex PCR. The table has fewer than 70,000 clones, around nine tenths seen once. Input material: peripheral blood. The receptors derive from a human donor in a cohort sampled during active COVID-19.

The chain uses TRBV6-2 or TRBV6-3 and TRBJ2-7; TRBD1 aligns across 9 bases. V gave up 0 bases and J gave up 2 bases; unmatched junction bases: 2. The germline CDR1 and CDR2 sequences are MNHEY and SVGEGT. The CDR3 consists of 15 residues. CDR3 in DNA: TGTGCCAGCAGTTACTCTGACAGGGGGGCCTACGAGCAGTACTTC. Translating gives CASSYSDRGAYEQYF.

The chain carries TRBV13 and TRBJ1-1; possible D gene TRBD1, 5 bases. The CDR3 totals 13 residues. Deletions cut 5 bases from V and 7 bases from J, with 14 bases between. CDR1 and CDR2 from the germline V gene are PRHDT and FYEKMQ (reference sequence). CDR3 region: CASSLLGHLEAFF. Written as DNA, the CDR3 is TGTGCCAGCAGCCTACTTGGACACCTTGAAGCTTTCTTT. Looking up the rest from reference TRBV13 and TRBJ1-1 gives the full variable domain: AAGVIQSPRHLIKEKRETATLKCYPIPRHDTVYWYQQGPGQDPQFLISFYEKMQSDKGSIPDRFSAQQFSDYHSELNMSSLELGDSALYFCASSLLGHLEAFFGQGTRLTVV.

The chain uses TRBV11-2 and TRBJ2-7; possible D gene TRBD1, 6 bases. The CDR3 consists of 14 residues. The V gene's germline CDR1 is SGHAT and CDR2 FQNNGV. V lost 1 base, J lost 4 bases, and 11 bases lay in between. CDR3 region: CASSLAGTYYEQYF. In nucleotides, the CDR3 is TGTGCCAGCAGCTTAGCGGGGACATATTACGAGCAGTACTTC.

This clone was recorded a few times. The genes are TRBV27 and TRBJ1-2; D not certain. Germline V gives CDR1 MNHEY, CDR2 SMNVEV (reference sequence). This CDR3 has 13 amino acids. The V end lost 5 bases, the J end lost 4 bases, and 11 bases lay between the germline ends. Here the CDR3 reads CASSPRPSYGYTF. In DNA form, the CDR3 reads TGTGCCAGCAGTCCCCGTCCCAGCTATGGCTACACCTTC.

V usage is TRBV19 and J usage is TRBJ2-7; 9 nucleotides align to TRBD2. Germline-derived CDR1 and CDR2 are LNHDA and SQIVND (reference sequence). With V trimmed by 8 bases and J by 1 base, 6 bases remained unmatched. The CDR3 is 14 residues long. DNA for the CDR3: TGTGCCAGTTCCCCTAGCGGGGCTTCCTACGAGCAGTACTTC. It specifies CASSPSGASYEQYF.

A remark on this clone: This sample includes further DNA sequences coding for the same CDR3. This rearrangement joins TRBV27 to TRBJ2-7; TRBD2 agrees at 12 bases. Germline trimming cut 3 bases from V and 3 bases from J; bases unmatched to any gene: 6. This CDR3 contains 16 residues. The germline V gene encodes CDR1 MNHEY and CDR2 SMNVEV (reference sequence). The CDR3 region has the DNA TGTGCCAGCAGTTTGAGTGGACTAGCGGGAAACTACGAGCAGTACTTC. Translated, it gives CASSLSGLAGNYEQYF.

The chain couples TRBV10-2 to TRBJ1-2; TRBD1 is a possible D gene (5 bases). The CDR3 covers 13 residues. Trimming left V 9 bases short and J 2 bases short, with 13 bases between. Germline loops: CDR1 WSHSY, CDR2 SAAADI. The DNA for the CDR3 is TGCGCCAGTTCGCAGGGCGTGAACTATGGCTACACCTTC. This sequence encodes CASSQGVNYGYTF.

The gene calls are TRBV4-3 and TRBJ2-3; D is uncertain. Germline V lookup: CDR1 LGHNA, CDR2 YSLEER. The V and J ends lost 1 base and 1 base respectively, with 12 bases between them. There are 16 residues in the CDR3. CDR3 DNA sequence: TGCGCCAGCAGCCAAGCGGAGACCTCGGGCACAGATACGCAGTATTTT. Protein product: CASSQAETSGTDTQYF.

This sequence joins TRBV5-4 and TRBJ1-1, with D perhaps TRBD1 (6 bases). The V and J ends lost 5 bases and 0 bases respectively, with 14 bases between them. CDR1 and CDR2 from the germline V gene are SGHNT and YYREEE (reference sequence). The CDR3 has 15 residues. CDR3 DNA sequence: TGTGCCAGCAGAAGCCTGGACAGATTGAACACTGAAGCTTTCTTT. Translated: CASRSLDRLNTEAFF.

This clone was counted once. This sequence joins TRBV4-2 and TRBJ2-5, with unresolved D. With 4 bases removed from V and 7 bases from J, the gap between germline ends came to 19 bases. The CDR3 is 15 amino acids. Germline V gene data show CDR1 as LGHNA and CDR2 as YNFKEQ. The chain's CDR3 is CASSPTHVLRGTQYF. As DNA, the CDR3 is TGTGCCAGCAGCCCTACACACGTCCTCCGAGGGACCCAGTACTTC.